This T cell receptor beta chain was obtained from a study of shared clonotypes between healthy human individuals. With regard to this clone: Antigen specificity is unknown.

Points from the study as a whole: Sampling covered nothing but blood. Tissue TCR repertoires likely differ from those found in blood.

Trimming pared 0 bases from V and 3 bases from J, leaving 14 bases between. Per the germline V gene, CDR1 is LGHNA and CDR2 is YSLEER. The CDR3 loop spans 16 amino acids. Only in-frame clones appear in the TCRdb table, and some are missing; sequencing was by immunoSEQ multiplex PCR. The table has fewer than 3 million clones, about 90% seen once. Sequencing was performed on naive CD4+ T cells from PBMCs. Described subset: CD45RA+ positively selected. The sequence was obtained from a man between 18 and 29 years old in good health. Some clones in this sample may be carry-over from other donors' samples. The chain recombines TRBV4-3 with TRBJ1-2; D may be TRBD1 (5 bases). The CDR3 loop reads CASSQEGQGPYYGYTF. CDR3 nucleotide sequence: TGCGCCAGCAGCCAAGAGGGGCAGGGTCCCTACTATGGCTACACCTTC.